This T cell receptor beta chain was captured in a study of T-cell memory formation after mild COVID-19. Study-wide context: TCR clustering was largely donor specific.

The TCR alpha and TCR beta cDNA libraries, bearing sample barcodes and UMIs, were generated by 5'RACE using constant-segment primers. TCRdb passed the 5' RACE reads through MiXCR, listing each CDR3 protein once. The sample consists of about half a million distinct CDR3 sequences, 18% of them appearing once. General study findings and limits: Among clones contracting day 15 to 85, CD4/CD8 was balanced, whereas later expanders leaned CD4+. Among CD4+ contracting clones, most were CM and EM, and CD8+ ones EMRA.

The V end was cut by 2 bases, the J end by 6 bases, with 10 bases between. The CDR3 runs 14 residues. Looked up from germline, CDR1 is KGHSH and CDR2 is LQKENI. A few counts support this clonotype. Its specificity is not known. Sequenced sample: PBMCs or a T cell subset sorted from them (not recorded which). This receptor was obtained from an adult woman who had mild COVID-19 (a few samples of this study predate the infection). Cell type and time point are not known. V is TRBV18 and J is TRBJ2-2; the D is unclear. In DNA form, the CDR3 reads TGTGCCAGCTCACCAGAATCCGGGCCCGGGGAGCTGTTTTTT. Translating it yields CASSPESGPGELFF. Full variable domain (missing parts from reference TRBV18 and TRBJ2-2): NAGVMQNPRHLVRRRGQEARLRCSPMKGHSHVYWYRQLPEEGLKFMVYLQKENIIDESGMPKERFSAEFPKEGPSILRIQQVVRGDSAAYFCASSPESGPGELFFGEGSRLTVL.